The clone carrying this T cell receptor beta chain was observed a single time. Its matching antigen is unknown. This record belongs to a study of cytomegalovirus exposure and HLA in healthy donors. For the study at large: The roughly 670 first-cohort repertoires and the approximately 130 validation repertoires shared the same platform, a later analysis reported.

Method: immunoSEQ multiplex PCR; TCRdb's copy keeps in-frame clones and lacks some. This repertoire shows under 95,000 clones, approximately 90% found once; its top ten account for roughly 1.9%. Study-wide findings and caveats: Under in vitro conditions, three CMV-associated chains were confirmed as specific for CMV antigens. A subsequent analysis found that TCR clusters from the first cohort also tended to co-occur in the 120 or so validation repertoires, with 90% to 95% of cluster scores above 0. Most observed TCR sequences were rare, whereas some public TCRs were detected in many donors.

J lost 4 bases, V lost 1 base, and 6 bases had no gene match. The CDR3 has 17 amino acids. Germline CDR1 and CDR2: SGHVS and FNYEAQ. The specimen sequenced was PBMCs. This receptor was taken from a man between 25 and 39 years old in good health and CMV-seronegative. V gene TRBV7-6 combines with J gene TRBJ1-3; 11 nucleotides match TRBD1. Here the CDR3 DNA reads TGTGCCAGCAGCTTAGGCCGGACAGGGGGCGGCGGAAACACCATATATTTT. Amino acids: CASSLGRTGGGGNTIYF.